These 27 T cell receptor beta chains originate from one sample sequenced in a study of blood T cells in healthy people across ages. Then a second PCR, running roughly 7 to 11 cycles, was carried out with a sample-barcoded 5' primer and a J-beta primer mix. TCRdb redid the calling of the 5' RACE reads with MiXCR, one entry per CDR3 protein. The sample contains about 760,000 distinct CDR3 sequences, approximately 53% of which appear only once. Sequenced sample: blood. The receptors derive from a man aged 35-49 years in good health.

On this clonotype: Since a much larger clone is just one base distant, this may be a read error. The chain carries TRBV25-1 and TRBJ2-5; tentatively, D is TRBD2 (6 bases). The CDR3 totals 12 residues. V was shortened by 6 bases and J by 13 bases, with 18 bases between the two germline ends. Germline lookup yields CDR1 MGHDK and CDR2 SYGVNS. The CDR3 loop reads CASSGSPNERYF. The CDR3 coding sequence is TGTGCCAGCAGCGGGAGTCCCAACGAGCGGTACTTC.

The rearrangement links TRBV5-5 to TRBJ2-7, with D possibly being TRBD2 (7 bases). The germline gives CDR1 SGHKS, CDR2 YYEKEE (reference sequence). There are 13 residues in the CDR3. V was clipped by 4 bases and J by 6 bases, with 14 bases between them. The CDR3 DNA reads TGTGCCAGCAGCCCCCCGGGGGGCTCCGAGCAGTACTTC. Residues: CASSPPGGSEQYF.

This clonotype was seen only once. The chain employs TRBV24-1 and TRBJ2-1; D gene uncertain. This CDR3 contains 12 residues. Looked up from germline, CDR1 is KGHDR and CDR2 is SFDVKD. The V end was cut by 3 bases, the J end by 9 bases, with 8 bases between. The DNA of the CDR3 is TGTGCCACCAGTGATCAGGAACCTGAGCAGTTCTTC. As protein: CATSDQEPEQFF.

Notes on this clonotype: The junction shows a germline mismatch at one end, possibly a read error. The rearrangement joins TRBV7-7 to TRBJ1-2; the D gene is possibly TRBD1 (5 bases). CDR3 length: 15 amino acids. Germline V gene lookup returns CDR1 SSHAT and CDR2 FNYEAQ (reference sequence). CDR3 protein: CASSLVGTQEEGYTF. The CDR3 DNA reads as TGTGCTAGCAGCTTAGTTGGGACCCAAGAAGAAGGCTACACCTTC.

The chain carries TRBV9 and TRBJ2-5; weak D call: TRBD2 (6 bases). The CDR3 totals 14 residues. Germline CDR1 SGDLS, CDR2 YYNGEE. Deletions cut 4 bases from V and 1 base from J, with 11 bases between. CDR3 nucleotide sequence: TGTGCCAGCAGCCGCGGGAACAGCCAAGAGACCCAGTACTTC. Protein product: CASSRGNSQETQYF.

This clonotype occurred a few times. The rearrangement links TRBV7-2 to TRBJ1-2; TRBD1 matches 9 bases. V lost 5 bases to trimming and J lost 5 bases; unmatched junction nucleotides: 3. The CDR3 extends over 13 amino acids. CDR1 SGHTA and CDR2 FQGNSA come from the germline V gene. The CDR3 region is CASSRDREYGYTF. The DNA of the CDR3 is TGTGCCAGCAGCAGGGACAGGGAATATGGCTACACCTTC.

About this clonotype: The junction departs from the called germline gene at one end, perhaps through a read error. This CDR3 is CASSRGTDGTDAQYF. The CDR3 DNA reads TGTGCCAGCAGCCGTGGGACGGATGGCACAGATGCGCAGTATTTT. The V gene is TRBV7-2, the J gene TRBJ2-3; D may correspond to TRBD1 or TRBD2 (5 bases each). Germline V gives CDR1 SGHTA, CDR2 FQGNSA. The CDR3 contains 15 residues.

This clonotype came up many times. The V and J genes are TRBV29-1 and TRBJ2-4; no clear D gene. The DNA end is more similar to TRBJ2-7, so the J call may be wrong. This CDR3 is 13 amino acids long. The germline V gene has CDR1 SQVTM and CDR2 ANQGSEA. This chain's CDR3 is CSVEDPTIHEQYF. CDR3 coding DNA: TGCAGCGTTGAAGATCCCACAATCCACGAGCAGTACTTC.

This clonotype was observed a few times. CDR3 sequence (DNA): TGTGCCAGCAGCCTGGGGGGACAGGCATTAGATACGCAGTATTTT. Residues: CASSLGGQALDTQYF. The V and J genes are TRBV7-2 and TRBJ2-3; 8 bases line up with TRBD1. The germline V gene has CDR1 SGHTA and CDR2 FQGNSA. The CDR3 length is 15 residues. The V and J ends lost 5 bases and 5 bases, in that order; junction bases with no gene match: 9. Full variable domain (missing parts from reference TRBV7-2 and TRBJ2-3): GAGVSQSPSNKVTEKGKDVELRCDPISGHTALYWYRQSLGQGLEFLIYFQGNSAPDKSGLPSDRFSAERTGGSVSTLTIQRTQQEDSAVYLCASSLGGQALDTQYFGPGTRLTVL.

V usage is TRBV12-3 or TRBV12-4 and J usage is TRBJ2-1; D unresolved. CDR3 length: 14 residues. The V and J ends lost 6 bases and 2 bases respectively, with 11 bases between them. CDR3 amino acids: CASSSEGTYNEQFF. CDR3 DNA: TGTGCCAGCAGCTCGGAAGGAACCTACAATGAGCAGTTCTTC.

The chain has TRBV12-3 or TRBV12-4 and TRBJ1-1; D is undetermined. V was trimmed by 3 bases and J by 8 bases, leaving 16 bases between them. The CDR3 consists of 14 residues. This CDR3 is CASSLGSGSVEAFF. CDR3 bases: TGTGCCAGCAGTTTGGGCAGTGGAAGCGTGGAAGCTTTCTTT.

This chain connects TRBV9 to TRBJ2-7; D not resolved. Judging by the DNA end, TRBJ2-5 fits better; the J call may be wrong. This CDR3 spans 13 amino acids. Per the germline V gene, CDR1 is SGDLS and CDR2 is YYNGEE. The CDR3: CASSEAPRETQYF. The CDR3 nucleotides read TGTGCCAGCAGCGAGGCCCCTCGGGAGACCCAGTACTTC.

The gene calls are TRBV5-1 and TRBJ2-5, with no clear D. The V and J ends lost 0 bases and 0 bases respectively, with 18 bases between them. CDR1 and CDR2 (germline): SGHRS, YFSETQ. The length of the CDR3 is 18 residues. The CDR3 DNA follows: TGCGCCAGCAGCTTGGGACTGGGAATGGTTTCGTACCAAGAGACCCAGTACTTC. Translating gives CASSLGLGMVSYQETQYF.

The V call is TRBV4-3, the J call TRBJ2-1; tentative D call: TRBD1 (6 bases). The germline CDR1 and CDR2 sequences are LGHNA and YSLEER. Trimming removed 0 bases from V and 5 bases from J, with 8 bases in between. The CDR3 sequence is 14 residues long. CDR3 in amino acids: CASSQDAGDNEQFF. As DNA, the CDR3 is TGCGCCAGCAGCCAAGACGCAGGGGACAATGAGCAGTTCTTC.

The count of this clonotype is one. The CDR3 sequence is CASSEQAGNTIYF. CDR3 nucleotides: TGCGCCAGCAGTGAACAGGCTGGAAACACCATATATTTT. The chain uses TRBV10-2 and TRBJ1-3; possibly TRBD1 for D (5 bases). The CDR3 is 13 amino acids. Germline CDR1 is WSHSY and CDR2 is SAAADI. Between the trimmed V and J ends, which lost 3 bases and 2 bases, there was a span of 5 bases.

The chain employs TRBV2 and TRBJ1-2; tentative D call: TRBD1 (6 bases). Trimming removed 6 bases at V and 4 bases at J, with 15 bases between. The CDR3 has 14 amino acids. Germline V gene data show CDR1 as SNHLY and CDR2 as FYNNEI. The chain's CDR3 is CASRNTRGPYGYTF. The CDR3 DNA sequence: TGTGCCAGCAGAAACACCAGGGGCCCCTATGGCTACACCTTC.

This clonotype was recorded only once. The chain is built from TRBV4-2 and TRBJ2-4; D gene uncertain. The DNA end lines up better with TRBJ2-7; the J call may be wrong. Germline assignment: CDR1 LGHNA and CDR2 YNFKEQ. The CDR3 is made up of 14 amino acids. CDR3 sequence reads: CASSQDFMGNEQYF. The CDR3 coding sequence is TGTGCCAGCAGCCAAGATTTTATGGGGAACGAGCAGTACTTC.

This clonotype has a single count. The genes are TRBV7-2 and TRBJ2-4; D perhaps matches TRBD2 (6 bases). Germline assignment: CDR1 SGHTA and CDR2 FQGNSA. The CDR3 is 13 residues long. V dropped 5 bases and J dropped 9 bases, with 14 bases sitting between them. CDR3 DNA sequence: TGTGCCAGCAGCCCAGGACTATACGGCATTCAGTACTTC. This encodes CASSPGLYGIQYF.

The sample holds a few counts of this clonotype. CDR3 sequence (DNA): TGTGCCAGCAGCTTGGGATGGGACAGAGACTACGAGCAGTACTTC. Amino acid sequence: CASSLGWDRDYEQYF. The rearrangement uses TRBV7-9 and TRBJ2-7, with 7 bases matching TRBD1. Germline V lookup: CDR1 SEHNR, CDR2 FQNEAQ (reference sequence). The J segment lost 3 bases and the V segment lost 3 bases, leaving 8 bases of the junction unmatched. This CDR3 is built from 15 residues.

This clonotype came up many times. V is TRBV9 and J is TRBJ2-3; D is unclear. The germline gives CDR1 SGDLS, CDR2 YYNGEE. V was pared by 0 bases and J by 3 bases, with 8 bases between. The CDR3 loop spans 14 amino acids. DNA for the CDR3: TGTGCCAGCAGCGTAGAGCAGAGGACAGATACGCAGTATTTT. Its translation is CASSVEQRTDTQYF.

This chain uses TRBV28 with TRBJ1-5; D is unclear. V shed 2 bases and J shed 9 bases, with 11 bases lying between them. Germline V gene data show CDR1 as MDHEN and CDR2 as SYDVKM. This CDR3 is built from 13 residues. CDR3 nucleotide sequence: TGTGCCAGCAGTTTAGGAGGGATAGGGCCCCAGCATTTT. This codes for CASSLGGIGPQHF.

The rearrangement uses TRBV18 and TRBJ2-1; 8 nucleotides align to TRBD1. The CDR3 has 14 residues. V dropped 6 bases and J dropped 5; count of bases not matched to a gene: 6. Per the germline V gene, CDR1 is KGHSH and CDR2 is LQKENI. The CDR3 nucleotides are TGTGCCAGCTCCCCCGGACAGGGACACAATGAGCAGTTCTTC. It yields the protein CASSPGQGHNEQFF.

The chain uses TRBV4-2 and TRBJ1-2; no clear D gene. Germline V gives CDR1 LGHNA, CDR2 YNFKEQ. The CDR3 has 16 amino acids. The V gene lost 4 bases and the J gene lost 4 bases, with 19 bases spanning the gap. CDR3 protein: CASSLAFGPQGYGYTF. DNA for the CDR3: TGTGCCAGCAGCCTGGCATTTGGGCCCCAAGGCTATGGCTACACCTTC.

In nucleotides, the CDR3 is TGCGCCAGCAGCTTAGCCCCCGGGGTAGATACGCAGTATTTT. This codes for CASSLAPGVDTQYF. The V gene is TRBV5-1, the J gene TRBJ2-3; perhaps TRBD2 as D (5 bases). The length of the CDR3 is 14 residues. The V gene's germline CDR1 is SGHRS and CDR2 YFSETQ. V was trimmed by 2 bases and J by 5 bases, leaving 12 bases between them. Variable domain in full (rest from reference TRBV5-1 and TRBJ2-3): KAGVTQTPRYLIKTRGQQVTLSCSPISGHRSVSWYQQTPGQGLQFLFEYFSETQRNKGNFPGRFSGRQFSNSRSEMNVSTLELGDSALYLCASSLAPGVDTQYFGPGTRLTVL.

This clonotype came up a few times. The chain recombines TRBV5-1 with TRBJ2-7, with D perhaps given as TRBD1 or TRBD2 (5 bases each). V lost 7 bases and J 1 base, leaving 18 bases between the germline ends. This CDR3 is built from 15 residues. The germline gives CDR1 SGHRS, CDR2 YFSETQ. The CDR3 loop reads CASQLEGTASYEQYF. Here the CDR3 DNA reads TGCGCCAGCCAGCTTGAAGGGACGGCGTCCTACGAGCAGTACTTC.

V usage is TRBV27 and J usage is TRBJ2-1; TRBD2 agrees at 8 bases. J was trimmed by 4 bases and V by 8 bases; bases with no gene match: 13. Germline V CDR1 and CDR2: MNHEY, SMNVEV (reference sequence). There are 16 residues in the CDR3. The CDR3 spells CASFDSGTRPYNEQFF. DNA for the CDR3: TGTGCCAGCTTCGACTCGGGGACTAGGCCATACAATGAGCAGTTCTTC.

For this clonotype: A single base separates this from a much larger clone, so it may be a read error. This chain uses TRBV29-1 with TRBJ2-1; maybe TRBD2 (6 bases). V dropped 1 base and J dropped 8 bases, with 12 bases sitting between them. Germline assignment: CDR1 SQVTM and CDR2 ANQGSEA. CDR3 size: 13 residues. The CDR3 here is CSVEARRGDEQFF. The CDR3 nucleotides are TGCAGCGTTGAAGCTAGGAGGGGCGATGAGCAGTTCTTC.